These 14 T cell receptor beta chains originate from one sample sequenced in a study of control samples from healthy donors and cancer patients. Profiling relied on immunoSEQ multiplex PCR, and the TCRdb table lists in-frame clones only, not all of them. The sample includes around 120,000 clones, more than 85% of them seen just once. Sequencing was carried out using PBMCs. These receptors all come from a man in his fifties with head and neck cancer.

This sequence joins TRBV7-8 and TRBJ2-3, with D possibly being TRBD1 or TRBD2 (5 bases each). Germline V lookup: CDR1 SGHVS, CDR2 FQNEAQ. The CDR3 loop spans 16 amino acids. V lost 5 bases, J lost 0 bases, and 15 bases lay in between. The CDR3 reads CASSLSWGSSTDTQYF. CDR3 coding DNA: TGTGCCAGCAGCCTATCTTGGGGGAGTAGCACAGATACGCAGTATTTT.

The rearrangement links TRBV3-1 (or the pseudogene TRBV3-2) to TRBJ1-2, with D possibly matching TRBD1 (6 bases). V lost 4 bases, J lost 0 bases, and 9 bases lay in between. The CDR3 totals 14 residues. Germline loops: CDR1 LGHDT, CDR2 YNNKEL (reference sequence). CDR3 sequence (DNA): TGTGCCAGCAGCCCCGGGACAACTAACTATGGCTACACCTTC. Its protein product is CASSPGTTNYGYTF.

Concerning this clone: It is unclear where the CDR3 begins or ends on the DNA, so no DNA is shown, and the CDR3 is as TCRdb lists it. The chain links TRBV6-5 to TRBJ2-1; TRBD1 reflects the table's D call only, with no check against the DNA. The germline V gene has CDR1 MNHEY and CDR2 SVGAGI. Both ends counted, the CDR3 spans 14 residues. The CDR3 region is CASILGQSYNEQFF.

The DNA of the CDR3 is TGTGCCAGCAGCCATAGCGGGGGGAGCTACAATGAGCAGTTCTTC. Its translation: CASSHSGGSYNEQFF. This chain joins TRBV7-2 and TRBJ2-1, with 10 bases aligning to TRBD2. The germline V gene encodes CDR1 SGHTA and CDR2 FQGNSA. This CDR3 contains 15 residues. V lost 5 bases, J lost 3 bases, and 4 bases stayed unmatched.

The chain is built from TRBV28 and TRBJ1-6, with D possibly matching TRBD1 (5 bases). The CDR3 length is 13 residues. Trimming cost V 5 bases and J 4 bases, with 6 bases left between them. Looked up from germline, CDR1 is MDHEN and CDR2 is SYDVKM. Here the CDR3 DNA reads TGTGCCAGCAGTACAGGTTATAATTCACCCCTCCACTTT. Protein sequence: CASSTGYNSPLHF.

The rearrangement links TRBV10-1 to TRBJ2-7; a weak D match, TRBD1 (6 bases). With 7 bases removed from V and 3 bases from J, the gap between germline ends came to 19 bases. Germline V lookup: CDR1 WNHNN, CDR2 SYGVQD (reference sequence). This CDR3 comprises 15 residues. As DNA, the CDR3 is TGCGCCAGCACGCCAGGGGCAGGGGATTTCTACGAGCAGTACTTC. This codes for CASTPGAGDFYEQYF.

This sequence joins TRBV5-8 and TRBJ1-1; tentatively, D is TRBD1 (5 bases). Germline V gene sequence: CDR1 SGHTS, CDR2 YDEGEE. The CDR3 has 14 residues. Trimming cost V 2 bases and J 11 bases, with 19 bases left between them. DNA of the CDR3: TGTGCCAGCAGCTTCCTCGCTTTCAGGGCGCCTGCTTTCTTT. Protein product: CASSFLAFRAPAFF.

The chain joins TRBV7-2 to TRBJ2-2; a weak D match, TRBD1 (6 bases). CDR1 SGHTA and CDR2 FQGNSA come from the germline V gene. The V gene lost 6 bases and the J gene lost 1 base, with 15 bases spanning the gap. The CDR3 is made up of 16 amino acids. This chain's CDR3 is CASSLGAALNTGELFF. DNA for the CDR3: TGTGCCAGCAGTTTGGGGGCTGCCTTGAACACCGGGGAGCTGTTTTTT.

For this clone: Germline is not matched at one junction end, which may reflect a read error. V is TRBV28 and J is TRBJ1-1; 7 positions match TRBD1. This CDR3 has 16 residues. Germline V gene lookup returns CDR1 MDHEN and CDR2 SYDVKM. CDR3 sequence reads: CASSSPGTVGIGEVFF. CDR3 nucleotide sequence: TGTGCCAGCAGTTCACCCGGGACAGTGGGTATCGGGGAAGTTTTCTTT.

Here the CDR3 DNA reads TGTGCCAGCAGGGACGCCGGTGGGAACGAAGCTTTCTTT. Its protein is CASRDAGGNEAFF. The chain uses TRBV28 and TRBJ1-1; D not resolved. CDR1 and CDR2 from the germline V gene are MDHEN and SYDVKM. V lost 6 bases to trimming and J lost 8 bases, with 16 bases between them. The CDR3 totals 13 residues.

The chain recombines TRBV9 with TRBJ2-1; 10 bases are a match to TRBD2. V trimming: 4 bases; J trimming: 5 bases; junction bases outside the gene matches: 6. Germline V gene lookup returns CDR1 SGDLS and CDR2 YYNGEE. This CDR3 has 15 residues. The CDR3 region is CASSILAGANNEQFF. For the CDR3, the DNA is TGTGCCAGCAGCATTCTAGCGGGGGCCAACAATGAGCAGTTCTTC.

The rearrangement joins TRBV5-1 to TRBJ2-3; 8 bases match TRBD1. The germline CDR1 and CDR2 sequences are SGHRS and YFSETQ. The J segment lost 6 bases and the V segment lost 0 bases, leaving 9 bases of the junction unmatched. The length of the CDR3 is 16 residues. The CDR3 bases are TGCGCCAGCAGCTTGGGAATCCAGGGGGCGCGGGATACGCAGTATTTT. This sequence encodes CASSLGIQGARDTQYF.

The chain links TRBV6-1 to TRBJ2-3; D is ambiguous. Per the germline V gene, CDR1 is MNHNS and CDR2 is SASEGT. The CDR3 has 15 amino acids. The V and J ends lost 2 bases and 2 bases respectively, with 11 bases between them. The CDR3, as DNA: TGTGCCAGCAGTGAAATTTATAGCTCCACAGATACGCAGTATTTT. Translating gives CASSEIYSSTDTQYF.

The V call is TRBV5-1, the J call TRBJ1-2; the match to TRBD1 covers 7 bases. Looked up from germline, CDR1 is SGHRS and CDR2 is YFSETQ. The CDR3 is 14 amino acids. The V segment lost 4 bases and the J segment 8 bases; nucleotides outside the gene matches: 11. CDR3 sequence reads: CASSDMTGRVGYTF. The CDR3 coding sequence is TGCGCCAGCAGCGATATGACAGGGCGGGTCGGCTACACCTTC.